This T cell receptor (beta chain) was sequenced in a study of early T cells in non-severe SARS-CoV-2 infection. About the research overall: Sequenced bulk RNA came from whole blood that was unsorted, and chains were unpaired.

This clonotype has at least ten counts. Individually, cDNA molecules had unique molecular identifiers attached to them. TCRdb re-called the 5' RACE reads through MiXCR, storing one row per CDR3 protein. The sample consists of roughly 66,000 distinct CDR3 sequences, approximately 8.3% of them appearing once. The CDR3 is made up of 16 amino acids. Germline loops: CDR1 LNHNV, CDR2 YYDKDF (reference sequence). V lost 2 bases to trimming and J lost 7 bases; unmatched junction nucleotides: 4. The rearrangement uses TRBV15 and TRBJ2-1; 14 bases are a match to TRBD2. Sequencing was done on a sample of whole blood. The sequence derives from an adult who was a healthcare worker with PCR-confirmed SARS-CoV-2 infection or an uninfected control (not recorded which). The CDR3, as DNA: TGTGCCACCAGCAGAAGGGGACTAGCGGGAGCGAATGAGCAGTTCTTC. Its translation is CATSRRGLAGANEQFF.